What follows describes a single TCR beta chain. Its ends do not fully match the called genes, so a read error is possible. This sample was included in a study of tumor-infiltrating lymphocytes in primary liver carcinoma. About the study: Tumor staging was T1-T3 N0M0; sizes spanned about 4.2 to 11 cm across.

Taking about 20-31 mg of unsorted bulk tissue, the authors co-extracted RNA and DNA. Treatment-naive at the time, the patients had chronic HBV infection. From germline, CDR1 is SQVTM and CDR2 ANQGSEA. This CDR3 is built from 15 residues. Starting material of 500 ng total RNA yielded TCR beta cDNA via a constant-region primer. Researchers made the TCR beta libraries by running three nested multiplex PCR rounds with slightly modified ARM-PCR. TRBV1-TRBV30 forward and Cbeta reverse primers drove the first two roughly 10-cycle rounds. TCRdb recomputed calls from the multiplex PCR reads with MiXCR, one row per CDR3 protein. The data hold 100,000 or so distinct CDR3 sequences, with approximately 78% observed a single time.

The receptor comes from a man aged 40-55 years with primary liver carcinoma and hepatitis B virus infection. The rearrangement joins TRBV29-1 to TRBJ1-1; D may be TRBD1 (5 bases). Sequenced: liver tumor tissue from sampling region 3. The subset denotes: tumor region T3, left-lateral pole. The CDR3 DNA reads TGCAGCGGTGCCTCAGGGTGGGGTATGATCACTGAAGCTTTATTT. Protein: CSGASGWGMITEALF. Variable domain in full (rest from reference TRBV29-1 and TRBJ1-1): SAVISQKPSRDICQRGTSLTIQCQVDSQVTMMFWYRQQPGQSLTLIATANQGSEATYESGFVIDKFPISRPNLTFSTLTVSNMSPEDSSIYLCSGASGWGMITEALFGQGTRLTVV.